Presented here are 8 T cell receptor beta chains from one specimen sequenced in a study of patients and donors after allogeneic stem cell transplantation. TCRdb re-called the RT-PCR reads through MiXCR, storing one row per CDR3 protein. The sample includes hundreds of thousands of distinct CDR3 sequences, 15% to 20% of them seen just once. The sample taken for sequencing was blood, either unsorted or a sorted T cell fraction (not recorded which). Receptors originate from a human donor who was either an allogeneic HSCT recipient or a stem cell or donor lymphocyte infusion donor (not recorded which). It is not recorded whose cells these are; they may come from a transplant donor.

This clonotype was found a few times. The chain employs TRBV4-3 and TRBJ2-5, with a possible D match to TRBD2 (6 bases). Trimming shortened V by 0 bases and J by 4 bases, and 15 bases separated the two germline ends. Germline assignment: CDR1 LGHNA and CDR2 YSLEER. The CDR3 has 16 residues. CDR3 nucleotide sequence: TGCGCCAGCAGCCAAGATGGAGGGCCCGGGGGAGAGACCCAGTACTTC. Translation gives CASSQDGGPGGETQYF.

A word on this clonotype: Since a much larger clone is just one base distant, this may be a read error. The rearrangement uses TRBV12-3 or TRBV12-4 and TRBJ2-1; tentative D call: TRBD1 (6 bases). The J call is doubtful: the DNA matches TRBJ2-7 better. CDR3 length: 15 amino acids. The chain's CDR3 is CASGGTGKSYNEQYF. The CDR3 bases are TGTGCCAGCGGAGGAACAGGGAAGTCCTACAATGAGCAGTACTTC.

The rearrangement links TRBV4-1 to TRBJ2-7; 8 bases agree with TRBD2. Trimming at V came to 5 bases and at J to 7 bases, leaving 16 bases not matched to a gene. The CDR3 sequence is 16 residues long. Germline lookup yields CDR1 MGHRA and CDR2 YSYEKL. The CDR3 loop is CASSTPGLVPMGEQYF. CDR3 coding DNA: TGCGCCAGCAGCACACCGGGACTAGTTCCGATGGGGGAGCAGTACTTC.

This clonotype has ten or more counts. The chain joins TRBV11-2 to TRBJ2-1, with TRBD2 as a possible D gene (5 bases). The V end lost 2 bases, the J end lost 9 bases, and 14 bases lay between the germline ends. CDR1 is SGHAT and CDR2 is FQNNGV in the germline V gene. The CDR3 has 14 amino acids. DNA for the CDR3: TGTGCCAGCAGCTTAAGGGTGAGCGGAATTGAGCAGTTCTTC. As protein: CASSLRVSGIEQFF.

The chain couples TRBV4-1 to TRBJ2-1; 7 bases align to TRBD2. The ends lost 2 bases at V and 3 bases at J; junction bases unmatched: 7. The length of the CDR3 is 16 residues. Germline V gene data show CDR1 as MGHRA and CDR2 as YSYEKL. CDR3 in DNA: TGCGCCAGCAGCCAACGTTGGCTAGCGGACTACAATGAGCAGTTCTTC. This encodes CASSQRWLADYNEQFF.

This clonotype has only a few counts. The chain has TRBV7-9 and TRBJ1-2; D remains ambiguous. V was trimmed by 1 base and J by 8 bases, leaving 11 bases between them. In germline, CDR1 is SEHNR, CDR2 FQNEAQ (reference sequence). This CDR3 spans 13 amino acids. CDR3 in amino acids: CASSLGLDGGYTF. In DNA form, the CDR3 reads TGTGCCAGCAGCTTAGGCTTGGATGGAGGCTACACCTTC.

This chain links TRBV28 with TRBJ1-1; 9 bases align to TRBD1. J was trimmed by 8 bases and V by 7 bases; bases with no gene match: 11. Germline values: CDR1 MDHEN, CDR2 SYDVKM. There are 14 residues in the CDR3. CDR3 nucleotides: TGTGCCAGCAACCCGCCGGGACAGGGTAAGGAAGCTTTCTTT. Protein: CASNPPGQGKEAFF.

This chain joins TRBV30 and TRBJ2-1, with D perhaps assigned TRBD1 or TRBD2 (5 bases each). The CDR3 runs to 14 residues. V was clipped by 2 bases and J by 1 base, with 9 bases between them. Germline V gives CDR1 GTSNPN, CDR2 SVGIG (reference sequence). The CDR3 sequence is CAWSHGASYNEQFF. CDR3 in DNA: TGTGCCTGGAGTCACGGGGCGTCCTACAATGAGCAGTTCTTC.